The 22 T cell receptor beta chains reported below all come from one sample, sequenced in a study of regulatory T cells in long-lasting Graves disease. iRepertoire HTBI primers and Arm-PCR of CDR3 regions built TCR beta libraries. TCRdb recomputed calls from the multiplex PCR reads with MiXCR, one row per CDR3 protein. The repertoire holds approximately 350,000 distinct CDR3 sequences, with approximately 15% as singletons. Sample time point: newly diagnosed GD, antithyroid drugs for less than 3 months. From RNA extracted from PBMCs, the TCR library was made. The sample was also reused in another study, on T cells in Graves' hyperthyroidism and ophthalmopathy.

The sequenced sample was peripheral blood mononuclear cells (PBMCs), obtained at new diagnosis, from a patient treated with antithyroid drugs. Receptor source: a man in his forties with Graves disease.

This chain connects TRBV5-1 to TRBJ1-6; no clear D gene. Trimming removed 5 bases at V and 0 bases at J, with 15 bases between. Germline V gene data show CDR1 as SGHRS and CDR2 as YFSETQ. There are 17 residues in the CDR3. DNA for the CDR3: TGCGCCAGCAGACCCCTCGGGCCGAGCTCCTATAATTCACCCCTCCACTTT. This gives the protein CASRPLGPSSYNSPLHF.

This clonotype has a count of ten or more. V is TRBV6-5 and J is TRBJ1-5, with 7 nucleotides matching TRBD1. Trimming cost V 3 bases and J 4 bases; bases outside gene matches: 9. Germline loops: CDR1 MNHEY, CDR2 SVGAGI. There are 16 residues in the CDR3. The CDR3 DNA is TGTGCCAGCAGTTATGCATGGGCAGGGGGAAATCAGCCCCAGCATTTT. Its protein is CASSYAWAGGNQPQHF.

The chain joins TRBV5-1 to TRBJ2-2; TRBD2 might be the D (6 bases). Germline V gene lookup returns CDR1 SGHRS and CDR2 YFSETQ. CDR3 length: 14 amino acids. V lost 6 bases, J lost 0 bases, and 9 bases lay in between. The CDR3 bases are TGCGCCAGCACCTCGGGAGCGAACACCGGGGAGCTGTTTTTT. Protein sequence: CASTSGANTGELFF.

The sample holds a few counts of this clonotype. The chain employs TRBV11-3 and TRBJ1-1, with D perhaps TRBD1 (6 bases). The V gene's germline CDR1 is SGHNT and CDR2 YENEEA. The CDR3 spans 13 residues. V was pared by 5 bases and J by 5 bases, with 12 bases between. DNA for the CDR3: TGTGCCAGCAGCCTACAGGGACAAACTGAAGCTTTCTTT. This sequence encodes CASSLQGQTEAFF.

This clonotype was counted at least ten times. This sequence joins TRBV12-3 or TRBV12-4 and TRBJ1-5, with D uncertain. V lost 1 base to trimming and J lost 1 base, with 8 bases between them. The CDR3 loop spans 15 amino acids. In nucleotides, the CDR3 is TGTGCCAGCAGTTTAGGGGAAGTAAGCAATCAGCCCCAGCATTTT. Amino acid sequence: CASSLGEVSNQPQHF.

Concerning this clonotype: Given the absence of the conserved phenylalanine or tryptophan at the CDR3 end, a read error is likely. The chain carries TRBV5-1 and TRBJ2-3, with D possibly called TRBD1 or TRBD2 (5 bases each). This CDR3 has 14 amino acids. From germline, CDR1 is SGHRS and CDR2 YFSETQ. Trimming shortened V by 7 bases and J by 0 bases, and 12 bases separated the two germline ends. CDR3 coding DNA: TGCGCCAGCGGCCTGGGACGGAGCACAGATACGCAGTATCTT. Protein: CASGLGRSTDTQYL.

This clonotype was seen a handful of times. It may be a read error: a sequence one base away is much more abundant. The chain employs TRBV6-1 and TRBJ2-3; weak D call: TRBD1 (6 bases). CDR3 length equals 12 residues. CDR1 and CDR2 from the germline V gene are MNHNS and SASEGT. Trimming took off 8 bases at V and 6 bases at J, with 12 bases between the two ends. The CDR3 region is CASGWTDDTQYF. The CDR3 bases are TGTGCCAGCGGCTGGACAGACGATACGCAGTATTTT.

In this sample, this clonotype turned up many times. The V and J genes are TRBV7-3 and TRBJ2-1; D is undetermined. The germline gives CDR1 SGHTA, CDR2 FQGTGA. The CDR3 has 15 amino acids. V lost 1 base, J lost 5 bases, and 12 bases lay in between. The CDR3 reads CASSLNPVRNNEQFF. The CDR3 nucleotides read TGTGCCAGCAGCTTAAATCCAGTTAGGAACAATGAGCAGTTCTTC.

This clonotype appeared many times. This chain connects TRBV20-1 to TRBJ1-2; perhaps TRBD1 as D (6 bases). Trimming cost V 4 bases and J 0 bases, with 12 bases left between them. Per germline, CDR1 DFQATT and CDR2 SNEGSKA (reference sequence). This CDR3 comprises 14 residues. CDR3 nucleotides: TGCAGTGCTACAGGGGCCCGTTCTAACTATGGCTACACCTTC. It encodes CSATGARSNYGYTF.

About this clonotype itself: One base away lies a much larger clone, so this may be a sequencing read error. The chain combines TRBV13 with TRBJ1-5; the D is unclear. Germline V gene lookup returns CDR1 PRHDT and CDR2 FYEKMQ (reference sequence). The CDR3 has 14 amino acids. CDR3: CAGSLGTAYQPQHF. CDR3 bases: TGTGCCGGCAGCTTAGGCACAGCTTATCAGCCCCAGCATTTT.

This clonotype was counted between two and nine times. J is TRBJ1-4 and V is TRBV29-1; no firm D call. The CDR3 has 14 residues. From germline, CDR1 is SQVTM and CDR2 ANQGSEA. V was trimmed by 2 bases and J by 0 bases, leaving 7 bases between them. The CDR3 bases are TGCAGCGTTGAAACACTAGCAACTAATGAAAAACTGTTTTTT. It is translated as CSVETLATNEKLFF.

This clonotype appeared a few times. V gene TRBV24-1 combines with J gene TRBJ2-1; 9 nucleotides agree with TRBD2. With V trimmed by 5 bases and J by 3 bases, 16 bases remained unmatched. This CDR3 is 19 amino acids long. Germline CDR1 is KGHDR and CDR2 is SFDVKD. CDR3 nucleotide sequence: TGTGCCACCAGTGGGGGAGGACGCCGCGTAGCGGGGGACTACAATGAGCAGTTCTTC. Its protein product is CATSGGGRRVAGDYNEQFF.

J is TRBJ2-7 and V is TRBV5-4, with D perhaps matching TRBD1 (6 bases). CDR1 and CDR2 from the germline V gene are SGHNT and YYREEE (reference sequence). Trimming stripped 4 bases from V and 4 bases from J, with 9 bases between. This CDR3 region has 12 residues. In DNA, the CDR3 is TGTGCCAGCAGCCAGGGGATGTACGAGCAGTACTTC. Protein product: CASSQGMYEQYF.

The J gene is TRBJ1-1, the V gene TRBV29-1, with D perhaps matching TRBD1 (6 bases). Germline-derived CDR1 and CDR2 are SQVTM and ANQGSEA. This CDR3 contains 14 residues. V lost 6 bases and J 3 bases, leaving 17 bases between the germline ends. CDR3 nucleotide sequence: TGCAGCGTCGCCGAGGGGGGCTTCGACACTGAAGCTTTCTTT. This sequence encodes CSVAEGGFDTEAFF. Looking up the rest from reference TRBV29-1 and TRBJ1-1 gives the full variable domain: SAVISQKPSRDICQRGTSLTIQCQVDSQVTMMFWYRQQPGQSLTLIATANQGSEATYESGFVIDKFPISRPNLTFSTLTVSNMSPEDSSIYLCSVAEGGFDTEAFFGQGTRLTVV.

In its sample, this clonotype was seen many times. The J gene is TRBJ2-3, the V gene TRBV10-3; D may be TRBD1 or TRBD2 (5 bases each). The germline gives CDR1 ENHRY, CDR2 SYGVKD. The CDR3 sequence is 15 residues long. Trimming took 6 bases from V and 6 from J, leaving 19 bases between them. CDR3 DNA sequence: TGTGCCATCAGCGGGACCGGGCCCTGGACCGATACGCAGTATTTT. Translation gives CAISGTGPWTDTQYF.

The chain couples TRBV9 to TRBJ2-2, with unresolved D. Between the trimmed V and J ends, which lost 0 bases and 0 bases, there was a span of 3 bases. CDR1 is SGDLS and CDR2 is YYNGEE in the germline V gene. The CDR3 loop spans 14 amino acids. The CDR3 loop reads CASSVDPNTGELFF. CDR3 nucleotides: TGTGCCAGCAGCGTAGACCCGAACACCGGGGAGCTGTTTTTT. Supplemented by reference TRBV9 and TRBJ2-2, the full variable domain reads DSGVTQTPKHLITATGQRVTLRCSPRSGDLSVYWYQQSLDQGLQFLIQYYNGEERAKGNILERFSAQQFPDLHSELNLSSLELGDSALYFCASSVDPNTGELFFGEGSRLTVL.

This clonotype was detected ten times or more. The genes are TRBV29-1 and TRBJ1-6, with D maybe TRBD1 (6 bases). V was trimmed by 4 bases and J by 7 bases, leaving 11 bases between them. The CDR3 is 13 residues long. Germline-derived CDR1 and CDR2 are SQVTM and ANQGSEA. As DNA, the CDR3 is TGCAGCGTTGCGTGGGACACCAATTCACCCCTCCACTTT. Translation gives CSVAWDTNSPLHF.

This clonotype was seen ten or more times. This rearrangement joins TRBV5-5 to TRBJ2-7; possible D gene TRBD1, 6 bases. The CDR3 spans 11 residues. Looked up from germline, CDR1 is SGHKS and CDR2 is YYEKEE (reference sequence). The V gene lost 4 bases and the J gene lost 12 bases, with 14 bases spanning the gap. The CDR3 DNA sequence: TGTGCCAGCAGCGAGAACAGGGACCCGTACTTC. This gives the protein CASSENRDPYF.

Details on this clonotype: No conserved phenylalanine or tryptophan is present at the end of the CDR3, so a read error is the likely explanation. This rearrangement joins TRBV6-1 to TRBJ1-2; no firm D call. The CDR3 sequence is 14 residues long. The ends were cut back, 1 base at V and 4 bases at J, with 10 bases in the middle. CDR1 MNHNS and CDR2 SASEGT come from the germline V gene. CDR3 amino acids: CASSEGYGSYGYTC. CDR3 coding DNA: TGTGCCAGCAGTGAAGGGTACGGGAGCTATGGCTACACCTGC.

This clonotype occurred a few times. Written as DNA, the CDR3 is TGCGCCAGCAGCTATCAAGCACCCGGACTTGCTACCGGGGAGCTGTTTTTT. It specifies CASSYQAPGLATGELFF. The chain carries TRBV5-1 and TRBJ2-2; TRBD2 is a possible D gene (5 bases). The CDR3 runs 17 residues. Germline V gene data show CDR1 as SGHRS and CDR2 as YFSETQ. V lost 3 bases and J lost 5, with 20 bases in between.

The chain employs TRBV6-5 and TRBJ2-5; no reliable D call. The CDR3 covers 17 residues. V lost 3 bases to trimming and J lost 3 bases, with 20 bases between them. The germline V gene has CDR1 MNHEY and CDR2 SVGAGI. The CDR3 here is CASSYIGPSTREETQYF. CDR3 coding DNA: TGTGCCAGCAGTTATATCGGGCCCTCGACCCGCGAAGAGACCCAGTACTTC.

J is TRBJ2-5 and V is TRBV5-1; D ambiguous. The germline V and J ends were trimmed by 6 bases and 2 bases, with 11 bases remaining between them. The CDR3 sequence is 13 residues long. Looked up from germline, CDR1 is SGHRS and CDR2 is YFSETQ. CDR3 in DNA: TGCGCCAGCACTAGACTGGGGCAAGAGACCCAGTACTTC. Amino acids: CASTRLGQETQYF.